This T cell receptor (beta chain) was obtained from a study of beta chain features in type 1 diabetes. A single heparinised blood sample, averaging around 0.11 L, was obtained per donor. In all sorted populations, purity surpassed 98%. This clone was detected a few times. The antigen is not known. Study-wide findings and caveats: Since sequencing was performed on cDNA, cells with high TCR expression could be over-represented. Among all four CD4+ subsets, Type 1 diabetes patients had TCRB CDR3s that were moderately but significantly shorter.

Germline CDR1 and CDR2: KGHSH and LQKENI. CDR3 length: 13 amino acids. What was sequenced were expressed TCRB transcripts, since all of the isolated RNA had been reverse transcribed. Profiling relied on immunoSEQ multiplex PCR, and the TCRdb table lists in-frame clones only, not all of them. The data show more than 300,000 clones, around 10% seen once. The chain employs TRBV18 and TRBJ2-5; D is ambiguous. The J call may be incorrect, as the DNA end agrees better with TRBJ2-7. The source material was central memory CD4+ T cells from blood. The clonotype comes from a man aged 25-45 years with type 1 diabetes. Written as DNA, the CDR3 is TGTGCCAGCTCACCTCCTGGCATCTACGAGCAGTACTTC. This sequence encodes CASSPPGIYEQYF.